This T cell receptor (beta chain) emerged from a study of spatial heterogeneity in lung cancer. At the level of the study: Alpha-chain sequences were consistently detected in smaller numbers than beta-chain sequences.

Every TCR cDNA molecule bore a unique molecular identifier. One entry per CDR3 protein results from TCRdb running MiXCR on the 5' RACE reads. The top ten hold almost 7% of the sample, which has about 80,000 distinct CDR3 sequences, around 7.8% seen once. This CDR3 comprises 15 residues. Germline V gene sequence: CDR1 SNHLY, CDR2 FYNNEI. V lost 5 bases and J 0 bases, leaving 11 bases between the germline ends. Sample time point: sample taken at primary tumor resection. No cell sorting; template was whole RNA from tumor, lung tissue or PBMC. This clonotype was seen ten or more times. Its cognate antigen is unknown. General study results and limits: Tumor TCRs that were ubiquitous and expanded showed up in blood more at resection than follow-up.

This sample comprised PBMCs, obtained at surgery. V usage is TRBV2 and J usage is TRBJ2-4; perhaps TRBD1 as D (5 bases). The clonotype originates from a male donor with early-stage non-small cell lung cancer. The CDR3 DNA follows: TGTGCCAGCAGTCCCATACAGGAAGCCAAAAACATTCAGTACTTC. It specifies CASSPIQEAKNIQYF.